A selection of T cell receptor beta chains follows, all from one sample in a study of Tregs in tolerant kidney transplant recipients. Libraries were prepared by immunoSEQ multiplex PCR; TCRdb keeps only in-frame clonotypes and omits some of them. The repertoire holds around 230,000 clones, roughly 80% seen once, with approximately 0.69% in the top ten. The sample was CD4+ T cells from blood. The receptors here all came from a human donor in good health. The CDR3 runs from the conserved cysteine through the conserved F or W. The D gene is left open where the match is weak. Expanded clones are given a class, and other clones once, few, many or no size at all.

CDR3 length	V gene	clone size	J gene	D gene	CDR3 protein	CDR3 DNA
16	TRBV5-1	NA	TRBJ2-5	TRBD1	CASSLALQGAGETQYF	TGCGCCAGCAGCTTGGCCTTACAGGGGGCAGGAGAGACCCAGTACTTC
15	TRBV5-4	NA	TRBJ2-1	TRBD2	CASSPRTSGSAEQFF	TGTGCCAGCAGCCCAAGGACTAGCGGGAGCGCTGAGCAGTTCTTC
15	TRBV5-4	once	TRBJ1-1	NA	CASSLGFSMNTEAFF	TGTGCCAGCAGCCTGGGATTTTCTATGAACACTGAAGCTTTCTTT
13	TRBV11-3	NA	TRBJ1-1	NA	CASSLAANTEAFF	TGTGCCAGCAGCTTAGCTGCCAACACTGAAGCTTTCTTT
12	TRBV30	once	TRBJ1-1	TRBD1	CAWTRTGFEAFF	TGTGCCTGGACCCGGACAGGGTTTGAAGCTTTCTTT
13	TRBV29-1	NA	TRBJ1-2	TRBD1	CSVGVGQGIGYTF	TGCAGCGTTGGAGTCGGACAGGGTATTGGCTACACCTTC
18	TRBV14	NA	TRBJ2-1	NA	CASSQGPRESGAYNEQFF	TGTGCCAGCAGCCAAGGACCTCGAGAGTCCGGGGCTTACAATGAGCAGTTCTTC
15	TRBV6-7	NA	TRBJ2-7	NA	CASPGDWDVTYEQYF	TGTGCCAGTCCCGGTGACTGGGACGTTACCTACGAGCAGTACTTC
11	TRBV6-1	NA	TRBJ2-7	NA	CASSAFYEQYF	TGTGCCAGCAGTGCCTTTTACGAGCAGTACTTC
15	TRBV7-2	NA	TRBJ2-1	NA	CASTLGTLPYNEQFF	TGTGCCAGCACCCTGGGGACACTACCATACAATGAGCAGTTCTTC
13	TRBV4-1	NA	TRBJ2-5	TRBD1	CASSLGDRETQYF	TGCGCCAGCAGTCTAGGGGACAGAGAGACCCAGTACTTC
17	TRBV19	NA	TRBJ2-1	TRBD2	CASSIEKGLAGAHEQFF	TGTGCCAGTAGTATAGAGAAGGGACTAGCGGGGGCCCATGAGCAGTTCTTC
16	TRBV27	NA	TRBJ2-7	TRBD1	CASSLWGQRPSYEQYF	TGTGCCAGCAGTTTATGGGGACAGCGCCCCTCCTACGAGCAGTACTTC
18	TRBV9	NA	TRBJ2-3	NA	CASSVDFEPGARTDTQYF	TGTGCCAGCAGCGTAGATTTTGAGCCGGGCGCCCGGACAGATACGCAGTATTTT
15	TRBV6-5	NA	TRBJ2-1	NA	CASSVQGGIGGEQFF	TGTGCCAGCAGCGTACAGGGAGGGATTGGGGGTGAGCAGTTCTTC
15	TRBV6-4	NA	TRBJ2-5	TRBD2	CASSEGLAGQETQYF	TGTGCCAGCAGTGAGGGACTAGCGGGCCAAGAGACCCAGTACTTC
14	TRBV6-1	NA	TRBJ1-2	TRBD1	CASRVDRGNRGYTF	TGTGCCAGCAGAGTGGACAGGGGGAACAGAGGCTACACCTTC
14	TRBV10-2	NA	TRBJ2-7	NA	CASPTVPTFYEQYF	TGCGCCAGCCCCACGGTTCCAACTTTCTACGAGCAGTACTTC
18	TRBV4-1	NA	TRBJ2-2	NA	CASSHKPGTPLNTGELFF	TGCGCCAGCAGCCACAAGCCCGGGACACCCCTTAACACCGGGGAGCTGTTTTTT
13	TRBV5-8	NA	TRBJ1-5	NA	CATVREPSQPQHF	TGTGCCACCGTTCGAGAACCCAGTCAGCCCCAGCATTTT
14	TRBV2	NA	TRBJ1-5	TRBD1	CASSATGGNQPQHF	TGTGCCAGCAGTGCGACAGGGGGCAATCAGCCCCAGCATTTT
15	TRBV5-8	NA	TRBJ2-3	NA	CASSINRDSTDTQYF	TGTGCCAGCAGCATAAACCGGGACAGCACAGATACGCAGTATTTT
14	TRBV5-1	NA	TRBJ2-1	NA	CASSGGLTAAEQFF	TGCGCCAGCAGCGGGGGACTCACGGCTGCTGAGCAGTTCTTC
16	TRBV11-2	NA	TRBJ2-7	TRBD2	CASSSTILAVSYEQYF	TGTGCCAGCAGCTCCACTATTCTAGCGGTCTCCTACGAGCAGTACTTC